The rows below give T cell receptor beta chains drawn from one sample of a study of cytomegalovirus exposure and HLA in healthy donors. Libraries were prepared by immunoSEQ multiplex PCR; TCRdb keeps only in-frame clonotypes and omits some of them. The sample yields 130,000 to 150,000 clones, roughly 80% seen once. The source material was PBMCs. The receptors here all came from a female donor in good health and CMV-seronegative. CDR3s include the opening cysteine and the closing phenylalanine or tryptophan. A D gene is named only where the DNA matches it firmly. Clone size is given for some rows only: seen once, a few or many times, or a class if the clone is expanded.

cdr3_aa: CASSYRPGGKNEQYF; cdr3_nt: TGTGCCAGCAGTTACAGGCCAGGGGGCAAGAACGAGCAGTACTTC; clone_size: few; j_call: TRBJ2-7; d_call: TRBD1; v_call: TRBV6-5
cdr3_aa: CASSIRWDRANEQFF; cdr3_nt: TGTGCCAGCAGCATCCGCTGGGACAGGGCGAATGAGCAGTTCTTC; clone_size: few; j_call: TRBJ2-1; d_call: TRBD1; v_call: TRBV7-7
cdr3_aa: CASSLLATKISSYNEQFF; cdr3_nt: TGCGCCAGCAGCTTGCTTGCGACTAAGATAAGCTCCTACAATGAGCAGTTCTTC; clone_size: NA; j_call: TRBJ2-1; d_call: NA; v_call: TRBV5-1
cdr3_aa: CASADRVVQYGYTF; cdr3_nt: TGTGCCAGCGCGGACAGGGTAGTTCAGTATGGCTACACCTTC; clone_size: NA; j_call: TRBJ1-2; d_call: TRBD1; v_call: TRBV2
cdr3_aa: CASSLRDREGTEQFF; cdr3_nt: TGTGCCAGTAGTCTCCGGGACAGGGAGGGCACTGAGCAGTTCTTC; clone_size: once; j_call: TRBJ2-1; d_call: TRBD1; v_call: TRBV19
cdr3_aa: CASSQADRASYEQYF; cdr3_nt: TGCGCCAGCAGCCAAGCGGACAGGGCTTCCTACGAGCAGTACTTC; clone_size: NA; j_call: TRBJ2-7; d_call: TRBD1; v_call: TRBV4-3
cdr3_aa: CASSLADPRSEQFF; cdr3_nt: TGTGCCAGCAGTTTGGCGGATCCTAGGAGTGAGCAGTTCTTC; clone_size: once; j_call: TRBJ2-1; d_call: NA; v_call: TRBV28
cdr3_aa: CASSLLQGPEAFF; cdr3_nt: TGTGCCAGCAGCTTATTACAGGGACCTGAAGCTTTCTTT; clone_size: NA; j_call: TRBJ1-1; d_call: NA; v_call: TRBV7-9
cdr3_aa: CASSYSPAVGNYGYTF; cdr3_nt: TGTGCCAGCAGTTATTCCCCCGCGGTAGGCAACTATGGCTACACCTTC; clone_size: NA; j_call: TRBJ1-2; d_call: NA; v_call: TRBV6-5
cdr3_aa: CASSIGDRENTEAFF; cdr3_nt: TGCGCCAGCAGCATAGGGGACAGAGAGAACACTGAAGCTTTCTTT; clone_size: NA; j_call: TRBJ1-1; d_call: TRBD1; v_call: TRBV5-1
cdr3_aa: CASRTRDRGRYYGYTF; cdr3_nt: TGTGCCAGCAGAACCCGGGACAGGGGGAGGTACTATGGCTACACCTTC; clone_size: NA; j_call: TRBJ1-2; d_call: TRBD1; v_call: TRBV28
cdr3_aa: CAWTHRDRAGANVLTF; cdr3_nt: TGTGCCTGGACCCACCGGGACAGGGCTGGGGCCAACGTCCTGACTTTC; clone_size: once; j_call: TRBJ2-6; d_call: TRBD1; v_call: TRBV30
cdr3_aa: CASSPTGGNQPQHF; cdr3_nt: TGTGCCAGCAGCCCCACAGGGGGCAATCAGCCCCAGCATTTT; clone_size: NA; j_call: TRBJ1-5; d_call: TRBD1; v_call: TRBV7-2
cdr3_aa: CASSPEMWGANVLTF; cdr3_nt: TGTGCCAGCAGCCCCGAGATGTGGGGGGCCAACGTCCTGACTTTC; clone_size: NA; j_call: TRBJ2-6; d_call: NA; v_call: TRBV5-4
cdr3_aa: CASSHSGRAPLDTQYF; cdr3_nt: TGTGCCAGCAGCCATAGCGGGAGGGCCCCTTTGGATACGCAGTATTTT; clone_size: NA; j_call: TRBJ2-3; d_call: TRBD2; v_call: TRBV7-8
cdr3_aa: CASSRKPSSREGPGAQFF; cdr3_nt: TGTGCCAGCAGCCGAAAACCCTCCTCGCGGGAGGGCCCCGGGGCCCAGTTCTTC; clone_size: NA; j_call: TRBJ2-1; d_call: TRBD2; v_call: TRBV27
cdr3_aa: CASSSTSRLHYEQYF; cdr3_nt: TGTGCCAGCAGCTCGACTAGCAGACTCCACTACGAGCAGTACTTC; clone_size: NA; j_call: TRBJ2-7; d_call: TRBD2; v_call: TRBV7-2
cdr3_aa: CSVTSGGASGELFF; cdr3_nt: TGCAGCGTGACTAGCGGGGGGGCCTCCGGGGAGCTGTTTTTT; clone_size: few; j_call: TRBJ2-2; d_call: TRBD2; v_call: TRBV29-1
cdr3_aa: CASSARDRVFNTEAFF; cdr3_nt: TGCGCCAGCAGCGCCCGGGACAGGGTTTTTAACACTGAAGCTTTCTTT; clone_size: NA; j_call: TRBJ1-1; d_call: TRBD1; v_call: TRBV5-1
cdr3_aa: CASSPIRGFGQPQHF; cdr3_nt: TGTGCCAGCAGTCCAATTAGGGGGTTTGGTCAGCCCCAGCATTTT; clone_size: many; j_call: TRBJ1-5; d_call: NA; v_call: TRBV27
cdr3_aa: CASTRGGNTGELFF; cdr3_nt: TGCGCCAGCACCCGGGGGGGGAACACCGGGGAGCTGTTTTTT; clone_size: NA; j_call: TRBJ2-2; d_call: TRBD2; v_call: TRBV5-1
cdr3_aa: CASSLTESGTNEKLFF; cdr3_nt: TGTGCCAGCAGCTTAACAGAGTCCGGAACTAATGAAAAACTGTTTTTT; clone_size: once; j_call: TRBJ1-4; d_call: NA; v_call: TRBV11-2
cdr3_aa: CASSLVDSTSPLHF; cdr3_nt: TGTGCCAGCAGCTTAGTGGACAGCACTTCACCCCTCCACTTT; clone_size: NA; j_call: TRBJ1-6; d_call: NA; v_call: TRBV7-6
cdr3_aa: CASSLAGVAYEQYF; cdr3_nt: TGTGCCAGCAGCTTGGCCGGGGTTGCCTACGAGCAGTACTTC; clone_size: NA; j_call: TRBJ2-7; d_call: NA; v_call: TRBV5-6
cdr3_aa: CASSATSGGYNEQFF; cdr3_nt: TGTGCCAGCAGTGCGACTAGCGGGGGTTACAATGAGCAGTTCTTC; clone_size: NA; j_call: TRBJ2-1; d_call: TRBD2; v_call: TRBV2
cdr3_aa: CASSLSGAGVQFF; cdr3_nt: TGCGCCAGCAGCTTGAGCGGGGCAGGGGTGCAGTTCTTC; clone_size: NA; j_call: TRBJ2-1; d_call: NA; v_call: TRBV5-1
cdr3_aa: CASSHQGLARAYEQYF; cdr3_nt: TGCGCCAGCAGCCACCAGGGACTAGCGAGAGCCTACGAGCAGTACTTC; clone_size: NA; j_call: TRBJ2-7; d_call: TRBD2; v_call: TRBV4-1
cdr3_aa: CASSLRTGNTEAFF; cdr3_nt: TGTGCCAGCAGTTTACGGACAGGGAACACTGAAGCTTTCTTT; clone_size: NA; j_call: TRBJ1-1; d_call: TRBD1; v_call: TRBV28
cdr3_aa: CASSQDRGGGFGYTF; cdr3_nt: TGTGCCAGCAGCCAAGATAGGGGCGGGGGGTTTGGCTACACCTTC; clone_size: NA; j_call: TRBJ1-2; d_call: NA; v_call: TRBV4-2
cdr3_aa: CAISGDTSNQPQHF; cdr3_nt: TGTGCCATCAGTGGGGACACTTCCAATCAGCCCCAGCATTTT; clone_size: NA; j_call: TRBJ1-5; d_call: NA; v_call: TRBV10-3
cdr3_aa: CASPGQTINSPLHF; cdr3_nt: TGTGCCAGTCCTGGACAGACCATAAATTCACCCCTCCACTTT; clone_size: few; j_call: TRBJ1-6; d_call: NA; v_call: TRBV5-3
cdr3_aa: CASSLKLNTEAFF; cdr3_nt: TGTGCCAGCAGCTTAAAGCTGAACACTGAAGCTTTCTTT; clone_size: NA; j_call: TRBJ1-1; d_call: NA; v_call: TRBV11-1
cdr3_aa: CASGTFEKPQHF; cdr3_nt: TGTGCCAGCGGGACTTTTGAAAAGCCCCAGCATTTT; clone_size: NA; j_call: TRBJ1-5; d_call: NA; v_call: TRBV6-5
cdr3_aa: CASSLRDSSNSPLHF; cdr3_nt: TGTGCCAGCAGTCTAAGGGACAGCTCAAATTCACCCCTCCACTTT; clone_size: NA; j_call: TRBJ1-6; d_call: TRBD1; v_call: TRBV27
cdr3_aa: CAWTFGTSHTDTQYF; cdr3_nt: TGTGCCTGGACCTTCGGGACTAGCCACACAGATACGCAGTATTTT; clone_size: once; j_call: TRBJ2-3; d_call: TRBD2; v_call: TRBV30
cdr3_aa: CASSMTGFGGKNQPQHF; cdr3_nt: TGTGCCAGTAGTATGACCGGTTTTGGCGGCAAGAATCAGCCCCAGCATTTT; clone_size: NA; j_call: TRBJ1-5; d_call: NA; v_call: TRBV19
cdr3_aa: CATSRVGPSETQYF; cdr3_nt: TGTGCCACCAGCAGAGTTGGGCCATCAGAGACCCAGTACTTC; clone_size: NA; j_call: TRBJ2-5; d_call: NA; v_call: TRBV15
cdr3_aa: CASSFRGQGDYGYTF; cdr3_nt: TGTGCCAGCAGCTTCCGAGGACAGGGTGATTATGGCTACACCTTC; clone_size: NA; j_call: TRBJ1-2; d_call: TRBD1; v_call: TRBV11-2
cdr3_aa: CASSSRTINNQPQHF; cdr3_nt: TGTGCCAGCAGTTCCCGGACAATCAATAATCAGCCCCAGCATTTT; clone_size: NA; j_call: TRBJ1-5; d_call: NA; v_call: TRBV28
cdr3_aa: CASSDLRTGNQPQHF; cdr3_nt: TGTGCCAGCAGCGATCTTCGGACAGGGAATCAGCCCCAGCATTTT; clone_size: once; j_call: TRBJ1-5; d_call: TRBD1; v_call: TRBV4-2
cdr3_aa: CASSGTGGRQPQHF; cdr3_nt: TGTGCCAGCAGCGGGACAGGGGGTCGGCAGCCCCAGCATTTT; clone_size: NA; j_call: TRBJ1-5; d_call: TRBD1; v_call: TRBV28
cdr3_aa: CASYGGGAQDTEAFF; cdr3_nt: TGTGCCAGTTATGGTGGGGGGGCACAGGACACTGAAGCTTTCTTT; clone_size: NA; j_call: TRBJ1-1; d_call: NA; v_call: TRBV28
cdr3_aa: CASSSATGLGGYPF; cdr3_nt: TGTGCCAGCAGCTCAGCGACAGGGCTAGGGGGCTACCCCTTC; clone_size: NA; j_call: TRBJ1-2; d_call: TRBD1; v_call: TRBV5-4
cdr3_aa: CAWSAGARREQFF; cdr3_nt: TGTGCCTGGAGCGCGGGCGCGCGCCGTGAGCAGTTCTTC; clone_size: once; j_call: TRBJ2-1; d_call: NA; v_call: TRBV30
cdr3_aa: CASSQEGTGGVQYF; cdr3_nt: TGCGCCAGCAGCCAAGAAGGGACTGGAGGCGTTCAGTACTTC; clone_size: NA; j_call: TRBJ2-4; d_call: NA; v_call: TRBV4-1
cdr3_aa: CASSQDRGYEQYF; cdr3_nt: TGCGCCAGCAGCCAGGACAGGGGCTACGAGCAGTACTTC; clone_size: NA; j_call: TRBJ2-7; d_call: TRBD1; v_call: TRBV4-1
cdr3_aa: CASSTLTSGSSYNEQFF; cdr3_nt: TGTGCCAGTAGTACCCTGACTAGCGGGAGCTCCTACAATGAGCAGTTCTTC; clone_size: NA; j_call: TRBJ2-1; d_call: TRBD2; v_call: TRBV19
cdr3_aa: CASSTRGSSSGNTIYF; cdr3_nt: TGTGCCAGTAGTACAAGGGGCTCGAGCTCTGGAAACACCATATATTTT; clone_size: NA; j_call: TRBJ1-3; d_call: NA; v_call: TRBV19
cdr3_aa: CASSNTGTDYGYTF; cdr3_nt: TGCGCCAGCAGCAACACCGGGACAGACTATGGCTACACCTTC; clone_size: NA; j_call: TRBJ1-2; d_call: TRBD1; v_call: TRBV5-1
cdr3_aa: CASSPLGQSGNTEAFF; cdr3_nt: TGCGCCAGCAGCCCTTTAGGACAGTCAGGGAACACTGAAGCTTTCTTT; clone_size: NA; j_call: TRBJ1-1; d_call: NA; v_call: TRBV4-1
cdr3_aa: CASSRHTGVDTEAFF; cdr3_nt: TGTGCCAGCAGCCGACACACAGGGGTCGACACTGAAGCTTTCTTT; clone_size: NA; j_call: TRBJ1-1; d_call: TRBD1; v_call: TRBV5-4
cdr3_aa: CASSSAGLAGDNEQFF; cdr3_nt: TGTGCCAGCAGTTCCGCGGGACTAGCGGGGGACAATGAGCAGTTCTTC; clone_size: NA; j_call: TRBJ2-1; d_call: TRBD2; v_call: TRBV6-6
cdr3_aa: CASSEARVGRSTYGYTF; cdr3_nt: TGTGCCAGCAGTGAAGCTCGAGTCGGCAGGTCTACCTATGGCTACACCTTC; clone_size: NA; j_call: TRBJ1-2; d_call: NA; v_call: TRBV6-1
cdr3_aa: CASTSLRGPLHF; cdr3_nt: TGTGCCAGCACCTCACTGAGGGGGCCCCTCCACTTT; clone_size: NA; j_call: TRBJ1-6; d_call: NA; v_call: TRBV28
cdr3_aa: CASSIRGGNNQPQHF; cdr3_nt: TGTGCCAGTAGTATCCGTGGAGGGAACAATCAGCCCCAGCATTTT; clone_size: NA; j_call: TRBJ1-5; d_call: NA; v_call: TRBV19
cdr3_aa: CASSLGVGSYEQYF; cdr3_nt: TGTGCCAGCAGCTTAGGGGTGGGCAGCTACGAGCAGTACTTC; clone_size: NA; j_call: TRBJ2-7; d_call: NA; v_call: TRBV11-2
cdr3_aa: CASSQDPQRYGYTF; cdr3_nt: TGCGCCAGCAGCCAAGATCCTCAGCGCTATGGCTACACCTTC; clone_size: NA; j_call: TRBJ1-2; d_call: NA; v_call: TRBV4-1